Listed below are T cell receptor beta chains from one sample, sequenced in a study of TIL therapy for anti-PD-1-resistant metastatic lung cancer. Assay used: immunoSEQ multiplex PCR; TCRdb lists only in-frame clones, some missing. Of tens of thousands of clones listed, just over 70% are singletons. The sample was tumor tissue, taken at baseline. Receptor source: a person aged 25-79 years with non-small cell lung cancer. CDR3s include the opening cysteine and the closing phenylalanine or tryptophan. A D gene is named only where the DNA matches it firmly. The listing skips clone size in some rows; elsewhere it reads once, few, many or a size class.

v_gene,j_gene,d_gene,abundance,CDR3aa,CDR3nt
TRBV19,TRBJ2-6,TRBD2,NA,CASSIRGGSGANVLTF,TGTGCCAGTAGTATCCGGGGGGGCTCTGGGGCCAACGTCCTGACTTTC
TRBV20-1,TRBJ2-7,NA,once,CSASGRDEQYF,TGCAGTGCTAGTGGCCGAGACGAGCAGTACTTC
TRBV19,TRBJ2-4,TRBD1,NA,CASSTPDRLAKNIQYF,TGTGCCAGTAGTACCCCGGACAGGTTAGCCAAAAACATTCAGTACTTC
TRBV11-2,TRBJ2-7,TRBD2,NA,CASSLEFSGGADRYEQYF,TGTGCCAGCAGCTTAGAGTTCAGCGGGGGAGCTGATCGCTACGAGCAGTACTTC
TRBV6-6,TRBJ1-5,NA,few,CASTAEWNQPQHF,TGTGCCAGCACAGCCGAATGGAATCAGCCCCAGCATTTT
TRBV27,TRBJ2-7,TRBD1,NA,CASSLAGTGSYEQYF,TGTGCCAGCAGTTTAGCCGGGACAGGCTCCTACGAGCAGTACTTC
TRBV18,TRBJ1-2,NA,few,CASSPPLLVDGYTF,TGTGCCAGCTCACCACCTTTACTTGTGGATGGCTACACCTTC
TRBV27,TRBJ1-5,NA,NA,CASSLTRGQPQHF,TGTGCCAGCAGTTTAACAAGGGGACAGCCCCAGCATTTT
TRBV5-1,TRBJ1-1,TRBD1,few,CASSFGAGGPNTEAFF,TGCGCCAGCAGCTTTGGGGCAGGGGGACCGAACACTGAAGCTTTCTTT
TRBV19,TRBJ2-1,TRBD2,few,CASTTSGRNEQFF,TGTGCCAGTACAACTAGCGGACGGAATGAGCAGTTCTTC
TRBV9,TRBJ1-1,NA,few,CASSVANQGAEAFF,TGTGCCAGCAGCGTAGCTAACCAGGGCGCAGAAGCTTTCTTT
TRBV6-6,TRBJ2-2,TRBD2,NA,CASSPQGLAVAGELFF,TGTGCCAGCAGCCCACAAGGGCTAGCGGTGGCCGGGGAGCTGTTTTTT
TRBV10-1,TRBJ2-7,NA,NA,CASSAPQGYEQYF,TGCGCCAGCAGTGCTCCCCAGGGCTACGAGCAGTACTTC
TRBV2,TRBJ2-5,NA,once,CASSEWASEETQYF,TGTGCCAGCAGTGAATGGGCTAGCGAGGAGACCCAGTACTTC
TRBV6-6,TRBJ1-2,NA,NA,CASSYSDGYGYTF,TGTGCCAGCAGTTACTCGGACGGATATGGCTACACCTTC
TRBV4-1,TRBJ2-1,NA,NA,CASSQGDEQFF,TGCGCCAGCAGCCAAGGAGATGAGCAGTTCTTC
TRBV5-4,TRBJ2-7,NA,few,CASSQGRAGEGYEQYF,TGTGCCAGCAGCCAAGGAAGGGCAGGGGAAGGCTACGAGCAGTACTTC
TRBV5-3,TRBJ2-7,TRBD1,few,CARSHRQGAHEQYF,TGTGCCAGAAGCCATCGACAGGGGGCCCACGAGCAGTACTTC
TRBV20-1,TRBJ2-3,NA,NA,CSAEGSDTQYF,TGCAGTGCCGAGGGCTCAGATACGCAGTATTTT
TRBV5-1,TRBJ2-1,TRBD1,NA,CASSLGDSLAPEQFF,TGCGCCAGCAGCTTAGGGGACAGCCTGGCCCCTGAGCAGTTCTTC
TRBV20-1,TRBJ2-3,NA,NA,CRGGDGDTQYF,TGCAGAGGAGGAGACGGAGATACGCAGTATTTT
TRBV10-3,TRBJ2-7,NA,NA,CAISEGPSKEQYF,TGTGCCATCAGTGAGGGGCCTTCCAAGGAGCAGTACTTC
TRBV27,TRBJ2-2,NA,NA,CASGRPNTGELFF,TGTGCCAGCGGGCGGCCGAACACCGGGGAGCTGTTTTTT
TRBV7-9,TRBJ2-5,NA,few,CASSRDSSLETQYF,TGTGCCAGCAGCCGGGACTCCTCCTTGGAGACCCAGTACTTC
TRBV19,TRBJ1-3,NA,NA,CASTVDLRGGNTIYF,TGTGCCAGTACCGTCGACCTTCGAGGCGGAAACACCATATATTTT
TRBV5-1,TRBJ1-6,NA,few,CASRGDPDSPLHF,TGCGCCAGCAGGGGGGACCCTGATTCACCCCTCCACTTT
TRBV7-2,TRBJ1-1,TRBD1,NA,CASSLAQGEAFF,TGTGCCAGCAGCTTAGCACAGGGGGAAGCTTTCTTT
TRBV28,TRBJ1-5,NA,once,CASSLGNRNQPQHF,TGTGCCAGCAGTTTAGGGAACCGCAATCAGCCCCAGCATTTT
TRBV28,TRBJ2-7,NA,NA,CASTRGTYEQYF,TGTGCCAGCACAAGGGGAACCTACGAGCAGTACTTC
TRBV7-8,TRBJ1-2,NA,NA,CASSLPGADGYTF,TGTGCCAGCAGCTTACCGGGGGCGGATGGCTACACCTTC
TRBV6-5,TRBJ1-3,TRBD1,NA,CASSRGTASGNTIYF,TGTGCCAGCAGTCGGGGGACAGCTTCTGGAAACACCATATATTTT
TRBV7-9,TRBJ2-7,NA,NA,CASSRGDTQYF,TGTGCCAGCAGTCGAGGGGACACACAGTACTTC
TRBV10-3,TRBJ2-5,TRBD1,few,CAIRQGQETQYF,TGTGCCATCCGACAGGGGCAGGAGACCCAGTACTTC
TRBV2,TRBJ2-2,NA,NA,CASSESRGATGELFF,TGTGCCAGCAGTGAAAGCAGGGGGGCCACCGGGGAGCTGTTTTTT
TRBV5-1,TRBJ1-4,NA,few,CASSDVGKTNEKLFF,TGCGCCAGCAGCGACGTCGGGAAAACTAATGAAAAACTGTTTTTT
TRBV18,TRBJ1-5,NA,NA,CASSQVPLGNQPQHF,TGTGCCAGCTCACAGGTCCCCCTGGGCAATCAGCCCCAGCATTTT
TRBV6-6,TRBJ1-5,NA,few,CASSVGTKGNQPQHF,TGTGCCAGCAGTGTCGGGACAAAGGGGAATCAGCCCCAGCATTTT
TRBV19,TRBJ2-1,TRBD1,NA,CASSIQRPGGEQFF,TGTGCCAGTAGTATTCAGAGGCCAGGGGGTGAGCAGTTCTTC
TRBV28,TRBJ2-5,NA,NA,CASSSTLTTQYF,TGTGCCAGCAGTTCGACTCTAACGACCCAGTACTTC
TRBV6-5,TRBJ1-4,NA,once,CASSPLSGHNMGLFF,TGTGCCAGCAGCCCCCTTTCGGGACACAATATGGGACTGTTTTTT
TRBV5-1,TRBJ2-5,NA,NA,CASSLNSGGETQYF,TGCGCCAGCAGCTTGAATAGTGGCGGGGAGACCCAGTACTTC
TRBV6-4,TRBJ2-1,TRBD2,NA,CASSVSGGATLYEQFF,TGTGCCAGCAGTGTTAGCGGGGGGGCCACGCTATATGAGCAGTTCTTC
TRBV28,TRBJ2-7,TRBD1,NA,CATAATGTGAYEQYF,TGTGCCACCGCTGCAACCGGGACAGGGGCCTACGAGCAGTACTTC
TRBV7-2,TRBJ2-2,TRBD2,NA,CASSSAVIAGGSTGELFF,TGTGCCAGCAGCTCCGCGGTCATAGCGGGAGGGTCCACCGGGGAGCTGTTTTTT
TRBV27,TRBJ1-4,TRBD1,NA,CASSLRGQGEYEKLFF,TGTGCCAGCAGTTTAAGGGGACAGGGCGAATATGAAAAACTGTTTTTT
TRBV27,TRBJ2-7,TRBD2,NA,CASTPHNGRAGEIGEQYF,TGTGCCAGCACTCCTCATAACGGCCGAGCGGGAGAAATAGGCGAGCAGTACTTC
TRBV30,TRBJ2-5,NA,NA,CAWSESKLRETQYF,TGTGCCTGGAGTGAAAGTAAACTCAGGGAGACCCAGTACTTC
TRBV5-6,TRBJ2-7,NA,NA,CASSLPGLSYEQYF,TGTGCCAGCAGCCTACCGGGGCTCTCCTACGAGCAGTACTTC
TRBV28,TRBJ2-7,NA,NA,CASRGAGALWEGYEQYF,TGTGCCAGCAGGGGCGCGGGGGCCCTATGGGAGGGGTACGAGCAGTACTTC
TRBV4-3,TRBJ2-3,TRBD1,NA,CASSQEGQGLDTQYF,TGCGCCAGCAGCCAAGAGGGACAGGGATTAGATACGCAGTATTTT
TRBV11-2,TRBJ2-6,NA,once,CASSLDAPGGANVLTF,TGTGCCAGCAGCTTAGATGCCCCAGGGGGGGCCAACGTCCTGACTTTC
TRBV11-2,TRBJ1-2,NA,NA,CASSQDRDYGYTF,TGTGCCAGCAGTCAGGACCGGGACTATGGCTACACCTTC
TRBV12-5,TRBJ1-1,NA,few,CASGLVTGYAVTEAFF,TGTGCTAGTGGTTTGGTTACAGGGTATGCAGTGACTGAAGCTTTCTTT
TRBV6-5,TRBJ2-7,NA,NA,CASSYQGLQYF,TGTGCCAGCAGTTACCAGGGACTCCAGTACTTC
TRBV25-1,TRBJ2-3,NA,NA,CASSEAGLTDTQYF,TGTGCCAGCAGTGAGGCAGGACTCACAGATACGCAGTATTTT